This record covers a single T cell receptor (beta chain). Its matching antigen is unknown. This sample stems from a study of T cell responses to AZD1222 COVID-19 vaccine. Study-wide results and limits: CD4 TCRs associated with vaccination spanned spike, dominating at 160-218 and 743-854. Nearly half of spike-specific TCRs reportedly target unmutated variant regions. Possibly, clonal diversity was underestimated; donors were largely white British and included more females. Scientists sampled the repertoires only once the peak T cell response had passed.

The protocol was immunoSEQ multiplex PCR, while the TCRdb copy is restricted to in-frame clones and leaves out a portion. The table lists approximately 100,000 clones, roughly nine tenths of them singletons. Germline V CDR1 and CDR2: PRHDT, FYEKMQ (reference sequence). The V end was cut by 3 bases, the J end by 1 base, with 7 bases between. The CDR3 covers 13 residues. The receptor's source is an adult in good health. The specimen comprised peripheral blood, sampled on day 0 of AZD1222 vaccination. This chain connects TRBV13 to TRBJ2-7; D not certain. CDR3 loop: CASSFQESYEQYF. Written as DNA, the CDR3 is TGTGCCAGCAGCTTCCAGGAATCCTACGAGCAGTACTTC.